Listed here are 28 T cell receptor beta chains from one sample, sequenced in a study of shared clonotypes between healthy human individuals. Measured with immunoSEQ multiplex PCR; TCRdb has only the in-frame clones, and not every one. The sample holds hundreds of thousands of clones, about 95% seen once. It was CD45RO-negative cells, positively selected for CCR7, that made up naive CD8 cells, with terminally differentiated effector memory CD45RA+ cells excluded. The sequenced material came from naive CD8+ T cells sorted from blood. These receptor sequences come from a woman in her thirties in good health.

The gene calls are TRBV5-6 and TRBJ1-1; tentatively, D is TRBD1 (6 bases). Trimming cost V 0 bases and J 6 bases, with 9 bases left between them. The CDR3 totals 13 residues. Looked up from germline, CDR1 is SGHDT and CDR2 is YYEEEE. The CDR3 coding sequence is TGTGCCAGCAGCTTGGGACAGGTCGCTGAAGCTTTCTTT. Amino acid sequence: CASSLGQVAEAFF.

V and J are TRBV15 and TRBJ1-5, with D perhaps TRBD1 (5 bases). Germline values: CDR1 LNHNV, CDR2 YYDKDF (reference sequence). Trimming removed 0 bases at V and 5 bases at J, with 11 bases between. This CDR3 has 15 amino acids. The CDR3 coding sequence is TGTGCCACCAGCAGAGAGGGGGGAGGGGATCAGCCCCAGCATTTT. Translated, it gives CATSREGGGDQPQHF. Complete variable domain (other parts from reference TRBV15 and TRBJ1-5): DAMVIQNPRYQVTQFGKPVTLSCSQTLNHNVMYWYQQKSSQAPKLLFHYYDKDFNNEADTPDNFQSRRPNTSFCFLDIRSPGLGDTAMYLCATSREGGGDQPQHFGDGTRLSIL.

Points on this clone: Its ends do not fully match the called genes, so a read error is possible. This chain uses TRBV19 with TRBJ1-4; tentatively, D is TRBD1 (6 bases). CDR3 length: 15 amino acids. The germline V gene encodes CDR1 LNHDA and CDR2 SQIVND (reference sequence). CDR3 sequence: CASSLDRRRGEKLFF. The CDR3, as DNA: TGTGCCAGTAGTTTAGACAGGCGTCGGGGTGAAAAACTGTTTTTT. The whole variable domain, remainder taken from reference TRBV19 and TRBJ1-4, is DGGITQSPKYLFRKEGQNVTLSCEQNLNHDAMYWYRQDPGQGLRLIYYSQIVNDFQKGDIAEGYSVSREKKESFPLTVTSAQKNPTAFYLCASSLDRRRGEKLFFGSGTQLSVL.

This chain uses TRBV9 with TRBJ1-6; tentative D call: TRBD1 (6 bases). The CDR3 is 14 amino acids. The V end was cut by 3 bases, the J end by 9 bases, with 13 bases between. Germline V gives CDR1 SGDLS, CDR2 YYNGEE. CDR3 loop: CASSAGTPGSPLHF. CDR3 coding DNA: TGTGCCAGCAGCGCCGGGACACCGGGTTCACCCCTCCACTTT. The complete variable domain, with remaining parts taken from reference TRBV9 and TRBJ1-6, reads DSGVTQTPKHLITATGQRVTLRCSPRSGDLSVYWYQQSLDQGLQFLIQYYNGEERAKGNILERFSAQQFPDLHSELNLSSLELGDSALYFCASSAGTPGSPLHFGNGTRLTVT.

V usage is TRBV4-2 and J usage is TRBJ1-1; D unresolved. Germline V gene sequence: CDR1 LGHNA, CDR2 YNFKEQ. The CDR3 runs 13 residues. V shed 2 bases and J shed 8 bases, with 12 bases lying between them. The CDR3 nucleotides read TGTGCCAGCAGCCAACTCGGCAGCGACGAAGCTTTCTTT. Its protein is CASSQLGSDEAFF.

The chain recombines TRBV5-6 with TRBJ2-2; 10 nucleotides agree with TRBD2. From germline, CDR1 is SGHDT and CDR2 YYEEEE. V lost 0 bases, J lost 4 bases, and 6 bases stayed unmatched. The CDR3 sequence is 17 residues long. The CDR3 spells CASSLEGSGRFTGELFF. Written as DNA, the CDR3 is TGTGCCAGCAGCTTGGAGGGTAGCGGGAGGTTCACCGGGGAGCTGTTTTTT.

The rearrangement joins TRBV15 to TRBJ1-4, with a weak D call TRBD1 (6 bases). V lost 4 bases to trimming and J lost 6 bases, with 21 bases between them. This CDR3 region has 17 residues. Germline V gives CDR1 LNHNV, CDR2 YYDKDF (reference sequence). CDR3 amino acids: CATSTLLLTRGDEKLFF. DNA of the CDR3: TGTGCCACCAGCACCCTTTTATTGACGAGGGGGGATGAAAAACTGTTTTTT.

The CDR3 loop reads CASSIGREAFF. The DNA for the CDR3 is TGTGCCAGCAGCATTGGTCGGGAGGCTTTCTTT. V is TRBV5-6 and J is TRBJ1-1; D is ambiguous. Germline lookup yields CDR1 SGHDT and CDR2 YYEEEE. Trimming pared 4 bases from V and 11 bases from J, leaving 12 bases between. This CDR3 contains 11 residues.

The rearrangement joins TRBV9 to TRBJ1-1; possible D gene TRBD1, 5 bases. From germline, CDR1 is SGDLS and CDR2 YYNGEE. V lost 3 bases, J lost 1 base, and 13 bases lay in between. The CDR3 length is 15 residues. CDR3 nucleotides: TGTGCCAGCAGCGCGCTGTGGGACCCGAACACTGAAGCTTTCTTT. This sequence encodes CASSALWDPNTEAFF.

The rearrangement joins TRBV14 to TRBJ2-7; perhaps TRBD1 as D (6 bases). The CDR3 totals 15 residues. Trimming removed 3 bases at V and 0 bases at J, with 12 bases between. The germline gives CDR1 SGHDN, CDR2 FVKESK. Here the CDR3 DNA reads TGTGCCAGCAGCCAGACAGGTCTTAGCTCCTACGAGCAGTACTTC. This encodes CASSQTGLSSYEQYF.

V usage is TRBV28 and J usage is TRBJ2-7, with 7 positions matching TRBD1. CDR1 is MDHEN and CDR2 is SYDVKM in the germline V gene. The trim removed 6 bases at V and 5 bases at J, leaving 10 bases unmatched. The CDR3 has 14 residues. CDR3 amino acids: CASRETGQINEQYF. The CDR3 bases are TGTGCCAGCAGGGAAACGGGACAGATCAACGAGCAGTACTTC. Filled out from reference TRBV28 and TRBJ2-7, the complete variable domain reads DVKVTQSSRYLVKRTGEKVFLECVQDMDHENMFWYRQDPGLGLRLIYFSYDVKMKEKGDIPEGYSVSREKKERFSLILESASTNQTSMYLCASRETGQINEQYFGPGTRLTVT.

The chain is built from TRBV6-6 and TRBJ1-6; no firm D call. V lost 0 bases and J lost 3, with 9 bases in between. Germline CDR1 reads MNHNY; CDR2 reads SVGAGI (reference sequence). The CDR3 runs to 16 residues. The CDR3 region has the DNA TGTGCCAGCAGTTACTCCTGGGAAAGCTATAATTCACCCCTCCACTTT. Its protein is CASSYSWESYNSPLHF.

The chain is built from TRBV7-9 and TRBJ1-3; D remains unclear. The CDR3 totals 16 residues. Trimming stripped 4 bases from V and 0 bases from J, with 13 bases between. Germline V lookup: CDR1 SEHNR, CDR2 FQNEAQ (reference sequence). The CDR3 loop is CASSSTVRASGNTIYF. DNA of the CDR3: TGTGCCAGCAGCTCAACCGTGAGAGCCTCTGGAAACACCATATATTTT. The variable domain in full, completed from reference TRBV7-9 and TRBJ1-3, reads DTGVSQNPRHKITKRGQNVTFRCDPISEHNRLYWYRQTLGQGPEFLTYFQNEAQLEKSRLLSDRFSAERPKGSFSTLEIQRTEQGDSAMYLCASSSTVRASGNTIYFGEGSWLTVV.

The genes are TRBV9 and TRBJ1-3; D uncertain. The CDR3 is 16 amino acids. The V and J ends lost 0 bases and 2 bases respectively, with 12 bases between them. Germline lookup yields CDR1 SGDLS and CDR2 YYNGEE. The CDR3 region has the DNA TGTGCCAGCAGCGTAGCCGACGGACGACCTGGAAACACCATATATTTT. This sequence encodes CASSVADGRPGNTIYF.

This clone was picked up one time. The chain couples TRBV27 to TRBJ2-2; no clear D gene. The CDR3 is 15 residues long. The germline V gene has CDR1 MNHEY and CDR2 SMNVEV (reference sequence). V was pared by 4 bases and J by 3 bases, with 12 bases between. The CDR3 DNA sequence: TGTGCCAGCAGTTCACTCGTAACATACACCGGGGAGCTGTTTTTT. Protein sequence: CASSSLVTYTGELFF.

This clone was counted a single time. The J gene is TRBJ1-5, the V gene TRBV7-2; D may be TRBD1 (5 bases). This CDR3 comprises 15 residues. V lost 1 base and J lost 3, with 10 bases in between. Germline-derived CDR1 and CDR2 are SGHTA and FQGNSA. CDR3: CASSLGGGVNQPQHF. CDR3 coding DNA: TGTGCCAGCAGCTTAGGGGGAGGGGTCAATCAGCCCCAGCATTTT.

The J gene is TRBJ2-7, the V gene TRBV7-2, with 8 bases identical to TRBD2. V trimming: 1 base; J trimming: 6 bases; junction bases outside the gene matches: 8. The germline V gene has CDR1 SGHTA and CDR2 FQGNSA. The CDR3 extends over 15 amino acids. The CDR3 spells CASSLVGLAGSEQYF. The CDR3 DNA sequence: TGTGCCAGCAGCTTAGTCGGACTAGCAGGCTCCGAGCAGTACTTC. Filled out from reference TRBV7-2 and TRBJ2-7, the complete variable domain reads GAGVSQSPSNKVTEKGKDVELRCDPISGHTALYWYRQSLGQGLEFLIYFQGNSAPDKSGLPSDRFSAERTGGSVSTLTIQRTQQEDSAVYLCASSLVGLAGSEQYFGPGTRLTVT.

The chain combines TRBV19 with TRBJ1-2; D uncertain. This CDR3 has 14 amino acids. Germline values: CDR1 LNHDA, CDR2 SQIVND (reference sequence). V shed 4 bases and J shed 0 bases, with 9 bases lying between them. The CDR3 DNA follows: TGTGCCAGTAGTACTTCCGACCCTAACTATGGCTACACCTTC. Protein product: CASSTSDPNYGYTF.

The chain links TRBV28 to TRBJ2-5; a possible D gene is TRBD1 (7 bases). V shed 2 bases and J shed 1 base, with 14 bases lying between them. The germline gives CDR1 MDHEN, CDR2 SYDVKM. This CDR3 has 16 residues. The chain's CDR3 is CASSLARGETQETQYF. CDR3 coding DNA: TGTGCCAGCAGTTTAGCCAGGGGGGAGACCCAAGAGACCCAGTACTTC.

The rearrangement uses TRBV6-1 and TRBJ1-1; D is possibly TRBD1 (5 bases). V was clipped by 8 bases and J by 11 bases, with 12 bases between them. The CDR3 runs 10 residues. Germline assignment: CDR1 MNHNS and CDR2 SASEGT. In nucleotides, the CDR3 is TGTGCCAGCGGGACCGAAGGGGCTTTCTTT. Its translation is CASGTEGAFF.

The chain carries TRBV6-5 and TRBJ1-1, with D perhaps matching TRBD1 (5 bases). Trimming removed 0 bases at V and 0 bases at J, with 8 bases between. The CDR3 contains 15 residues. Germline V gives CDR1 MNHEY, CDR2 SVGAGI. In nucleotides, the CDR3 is TGTGCCAGCAGTTACTCGGGGACTGTGAACACTGAAGCTTTCTTT. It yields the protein CASSYSGTVNTEAFF.

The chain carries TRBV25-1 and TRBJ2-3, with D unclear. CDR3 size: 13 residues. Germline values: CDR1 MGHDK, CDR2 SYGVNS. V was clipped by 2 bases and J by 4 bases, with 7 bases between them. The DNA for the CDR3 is TGTGCCAGCAGTGAAGACTCGCCAGATACGCAGTATTTT. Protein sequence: CASSEDSPDTQYF.

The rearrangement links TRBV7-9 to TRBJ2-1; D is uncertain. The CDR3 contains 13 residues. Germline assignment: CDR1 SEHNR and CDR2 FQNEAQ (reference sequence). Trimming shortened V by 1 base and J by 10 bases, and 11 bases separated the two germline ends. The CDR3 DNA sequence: TGTGCCAGCAGCTTAGAGCCTCTACGGGAGCAGTTCTTC. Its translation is CASSLEPLREQFF.

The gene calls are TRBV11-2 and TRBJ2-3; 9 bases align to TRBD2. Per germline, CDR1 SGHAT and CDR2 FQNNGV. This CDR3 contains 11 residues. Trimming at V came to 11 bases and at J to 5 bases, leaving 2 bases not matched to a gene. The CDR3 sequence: CASRGGDTQYF. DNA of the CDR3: TGTGCCTCGCGGGGGGGAGATACGCAGTATTTT.

The CDR3 loop is CASSDRTGGTEAFF. The CDR3 nucleotides are TGTGCCAGCAGTGATAGGACAGGGGGAACTGAAGCTTTCTTT. This chain uses TRBV2 with TRBJ1-1; 10 bases align to TRBD1. This CDR3 has 14 residues. V lost 3 bases and J lost 5; bases outside the gene matches: 3. Germline V lookup: CDR1 SNHLY, CDR2 FYNNEI.

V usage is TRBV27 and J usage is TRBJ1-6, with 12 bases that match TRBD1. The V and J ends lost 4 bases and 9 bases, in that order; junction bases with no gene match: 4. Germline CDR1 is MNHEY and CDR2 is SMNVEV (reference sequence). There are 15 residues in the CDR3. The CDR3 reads CASSSGTGGASPLHF. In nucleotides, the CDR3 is TGTGCCAGCAGTTCGGGGACAGGGGGCGCTTCACCCCTCCACTTT.

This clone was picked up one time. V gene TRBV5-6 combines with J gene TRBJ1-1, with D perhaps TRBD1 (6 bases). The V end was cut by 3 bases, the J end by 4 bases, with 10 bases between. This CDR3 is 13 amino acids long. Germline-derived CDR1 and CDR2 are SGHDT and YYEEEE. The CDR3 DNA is TGTGCCAGCAGCTCACAGGGCCCCACTGAAGCTTTCTTT. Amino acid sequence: CASSSQGPTEAFF.

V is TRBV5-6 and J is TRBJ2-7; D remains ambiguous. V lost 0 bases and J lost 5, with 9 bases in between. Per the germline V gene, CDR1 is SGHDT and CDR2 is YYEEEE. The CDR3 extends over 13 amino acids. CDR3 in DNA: TGTGCCAGCAGCTTGGCCGGGTTTAACGAGCAGTACTTC. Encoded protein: CASSLAGFNEQYF.